This TCR beta chain was captured in a study of blood T cell repertoires in COVID-19. Study background: Sources were T cells, B-cell-depleted T cells, or PBMCs; the material itself was cDNA or gDNA.

Patients of the Seattle cohort, enrolled during active infection, were followed longitudinally. Per the study methods: Estimated nucleated cell counts came from reference gene primer amplification. Generated by immunoSEQ multiplex PCR, the TCRdb table keeps only in-frame clones and is missing some. That table gives V, J and clone size, and the DNA gave D and trimming. The data contain around 460,000 clones, approximately 90% of them seen just once; the ten biggest clones take up roughly 0.78%. Germline trimming cut 9 bases from V and 10 bases from J; bases unmatched to any gene: 12. The CDR3 contains 13 residues. Per the germline V gene, CDR1 is SGHTA and CDR2 is FQGTGA.

The gene calls are TRBV7-3 and TRBJ2-3; 8 nucleotides line up with TRBD1. The TCR originated in a man in his late teens or twenties with COVID-19, enrolled during active disease. The sample comprised peripheral blood. CDR3 nucleotides: TGTGCCAGTTCGATCCAGGGGGCTGGAGCGCAGTATTTT. It specifies CASSIQGAGAQYF.